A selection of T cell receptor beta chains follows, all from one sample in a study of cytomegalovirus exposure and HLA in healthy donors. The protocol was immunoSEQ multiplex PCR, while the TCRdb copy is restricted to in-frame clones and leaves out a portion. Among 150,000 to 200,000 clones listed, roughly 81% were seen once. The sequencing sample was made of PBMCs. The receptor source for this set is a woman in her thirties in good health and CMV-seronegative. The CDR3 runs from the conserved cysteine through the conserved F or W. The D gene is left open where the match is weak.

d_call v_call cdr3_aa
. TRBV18 CASSPGPGVREGYTF
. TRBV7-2 CASSGLNEQFF
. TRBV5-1 CASSLALDRPFWDTGELFF
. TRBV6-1 CASRRQPRGEKLFF
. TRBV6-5 CASSYSQAPTYEQYF
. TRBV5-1 CASSPRTVNEKLFF
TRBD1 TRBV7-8 CASSPSWTGIQFF
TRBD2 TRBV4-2 CASSQDRDGRAREQYF
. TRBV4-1 CASSQGHQSGNTIYF
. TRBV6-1 CASSETGLLTPANYGYTF
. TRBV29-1 CSVDGEGYEQFF
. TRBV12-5 CASGLGPGVSGGFF
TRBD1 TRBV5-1 CASSLDRQGYGYTF
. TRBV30 CAWSARRDRHSGNTIYF
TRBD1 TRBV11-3 CASSWGTGPNTEAFF
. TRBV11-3 CASTRVGSSYNEQFF
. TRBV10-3 CAISVYTYEQYF
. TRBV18 CASRGTQTYEQYF
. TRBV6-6 CASSYVVIGLKSTQYF
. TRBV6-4 CASSATYNSPLHF
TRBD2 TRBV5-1 CASRWTSGSYEQYF
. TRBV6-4 CASRVAPGDNSPLHF
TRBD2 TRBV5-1 CASSLVRGGTDTQYF
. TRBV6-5 CASSSGSSPPVYGYTF
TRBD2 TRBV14 CASSQVAGGPPGAADTQYF
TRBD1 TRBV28 CASKQGRMQYF
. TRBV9 CASSVEAGANNEQFF
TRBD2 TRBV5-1 CASSPLPGLADLNEQFF
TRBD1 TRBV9 CASSVDRGREQYF
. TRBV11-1 CASSLEQAPGNTIYF
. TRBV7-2 CASSATGMNTEAFF
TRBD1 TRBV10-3 CALGQGDDTQYF
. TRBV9 CASSVGAGSLHF
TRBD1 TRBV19 CASSISQGVYEQYF
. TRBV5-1 CASSLGGPSNQPQHF
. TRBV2 CASNNLDSSYEQYF
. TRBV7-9 CASSLASSGNEQFF
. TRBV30 CAWKGGRSTDTQYF
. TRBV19 CASTDVGSAYEQYF
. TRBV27 CASSPWGGGDTEAFF
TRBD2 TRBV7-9 CASSSERGGFYEQYF
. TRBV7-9 CASATSLQETQYF
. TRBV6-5 CASRTGHSYEQYF
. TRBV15 CATSRLLAGNGYTF
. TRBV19 CASSKLTEAFF
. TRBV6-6 CASSPPKVESGTEAFF
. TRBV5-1 CASSLQPQGNYGYTF
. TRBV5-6 CASSWAAWTATNEKLFF
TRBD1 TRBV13 CASSRTGEALNSPLHF
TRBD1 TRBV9 CASSGLAGGNYEQYF
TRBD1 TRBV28 CASSRTQGSTEAFF
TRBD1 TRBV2 CASRPGTANTGELFF
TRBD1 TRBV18 CASSPGQGSTIYF
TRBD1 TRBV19 CASSGQAPGGNQPQHF
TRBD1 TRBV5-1 CASSMPGQQETQYF
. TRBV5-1 CASSLTGTDTQYF